Following are 6 T cell receptor beta chains from one sample sequenced in a study of OX40 agonist ivuxolimab in advanced cancers. Assay used: immunoSEQ multiplex PCR; TCRdb lists only in-frame clones, some missing. The sample carries some 86,000 clones, approximately 91% recorded once. Sequenced here: CD4+ or CD8+ T cells sorted from blood, sampled in a trial of the OX40 agonist ivuxolimab. All receptors derive from an adult with an advanced solid tumor such as melanoma, head and neck, liver or kidney cancer.

This clone came up once. This chain links TRBV28 with TRBJ1-5; no definite D call. CDR1 is MDHEN and CDR2 is SYDVKM in the germline V gene. This CDR3 is 14 amino acids long. Between the trimmed V and J ends, which lost 4 bases and 6 bases, there was a span of 13 bases. CDR3 loop: CASSSRGLIQPQHF. In DNA, the CDR3 is TGTGCCAGCAGTTCCCGAGGGCTCATTCAGCCCCAGCATTTT. Using reference TRBV28 and TRBJ1-5 for the parts outside the CDR3, the full variable domain is DVKVTQSSRYLVKRTGEKVFLECVQDMDHENMFWYRQDPGLGLRLIYFSYDVKMKEKGDIPEGYSVSREKKERFSLILESASTNQTSMYLCASSSRGLIQPQHFGDGTRLSIL.

The chain combines TRBV9 with TRBJ2-5, with D perhaps given as TRBD1 or TRBD2 (6 bases each). V gave up 3 bases and J gave up 7 bases, with 19 bases separating them. Germline V gene sequence: CDR1 SGDLS, CDR2 YYNGEE. The CDR3 has 15 residues. In DNA, the CDR3 is TGTGCCAGCAGCGGGGGACCGAACAGGGAGGCGACCCAGTACTTC. This encodes CASSGGPNREATQYF.

This chain links TRBV4-2 with TRBJ2-1; TRBD2 aligns across 8 bases. With V trimmed by 1 base and J by 6 bases, 5 bases remained unmatched. Germline CDR1 reads LGHNA; CDR2 reads YNFKEQ. The CDR3 covers 15 residues. This CDR3 reads CASSQAAGVGNEQFF. For the CDR3, the DNA is TGTGCCAGCAGCCAAGCAGCGGGAGTTGGCAATGAGCAGTTCTTC.

This chain links TRBV19 with TRBJ1-5, with TRBD1 matching over 8 bases. The CDR3 runs to 15 residues. V was pared by 9 bases and J by 1 base, with 8 bases of the junction left unmatched. CDR1 is LNHDA, CDR2 SQIVND, per germline (reference sequence). As DNA, the CDR3 is TGTGCCAGCGTCGACAGGGGAGAAAGCAATCAGCCCCAGCATTTT. Its translation is CASVDRGESNQPQHF.

The DNA for the CDR3 is TGCGCCAGCAGGCGCACCATAGCGGGAGAAGCAGAGACCCAGTACTTC. Translating gives CASRRTIAGEAETQYF. The chain uses TRBV5-1 and TRBJ2-5; TRBD2 aligns across 9 bases. V dropped 5 bases and J dropped 4; count of bases not matched to a gene: 12. The germline V gene has CDR1 SGHRS and CDR2 YFSETQ. The CDR3 is made up of 16 amino acids.

The gene calls are TRBV5-1 and TRBJ2-3; tentatively, D is TRBD1 (6 bases). Germline-derived CDR1 and CDR2 are SGHRS and YFSETQ. This CDR3 has 16 residues. With 2 bases removed from V and 1 base from J, the gap between germline ends came to 14 bases. The CDR3, as DNA: TGCGCCAGCAGCTTTTCCCAGGGGTGGGGCACAGATACGCAGTATTTT. It translates to CASSFSQGWGTDTQYF.